This T cell receptor beta chain was sequenced in a study of T-cell reconstitution after alpha-beta-depleted transplantation in children. Study outcomes and limitations: At the one-year point after transplant, T-cell counts and TCRbeta diversity were found to come mostly from T cells that had been newly produced.

Unique molecular identifiers featured in how the TCRbeta library was prepared. TCRdb itself ran the PCR reads through MiXCR, one entry per CDR3 protein. The sample carries some 300,000 distinct CDR3 sequences, 10% recorded once. This CDR3 comprises 17 residues. Germline-derived CDR1 and CDR2 are SGHTA and FQGNSA. After removal of 4 bases from V and 0 bases from J, the junction contained 9 bases not matched to a gene. This clonotype was seen at least ten times. Its antigen is still unknown. This sequence was found in a boy under two years old with acute myeloid leukemia, due to receive a stem cell transplant. The chain uses TRBV7-2 and TRBJ2-7; 10 bases agree with TRBD2. The source material was PBMCs, sampled before TCRalphabeta/CD19-depleted stem cell transplant. The CDR3 here is CASSSGVAGGYSYEQYF. CDR3 nucleotides: TGTGCCAGCAGCTCCGGGGTAGCGGGAGGTTACTCCTACGAGCAGTACTTC.